This TCR beta chain was identified during a study of T cells after posttransplantation cyclophosphamide. Study results and limitations: Skin or GI-infiltrating T cells shared few TRB sequences with blood. Recipient CMV seropositivity and CMV reactivation strongly tracked TRB clonality.

Cells defined as naive were viable CD3+CD4+ or CD3+CD8+ and CCR7+CD45RA+CD45RO-CD95-CD27+CD28+. As to this clone: The antigen is undetermined.

V lost 5 bases and J lost 5, with 18 bases in between. CDR1 and CDR2 from the germline V gene are MGHRA and YSYEKL. This CDR3 spans 15 amino acids. Libraries were prepared by immunoSEQ multiplex PCR; TCRdb keeps only in-frame clonotypes and omits some of them. The sample yields over 20,000 clones, about 98% seen once. The origin of this receptor is a man aged 35-49 years in good health, CMV-negative, and a related stem cell transplant donor. The chain recombines TRBV4-1 with TRBJ1-1; maybe TRBD1 (5 bases). Material for sequencing was naive CD8+ T cells sorted from PBMCs. In DNA form, the CDR3 reads TGCGCCAGCAGCGGACACCCATTGGGGTCGACTGAAGCTTTCTTT. Translating gives CASSGHPLGSTEAFF.